A single sample is the source of the 2 T cell receptor beta chains below, sequenced in a study of blood T cell repertoires in COVID-19. Repertoires were generated with immunoSEQ multiplex PCR, while TCRdb's copy carries only in-frame clones and drops some. The sample carries approximately 260,000 clones, approximately 79% recorded once. The sequencing sample was made of peripheral blood. The receptor source for this set is a woman aged 80 or over with active or convalescent COVID-19.

This clone occurred a few times. V and J are TRBV30 and TRBJ1-1; TRBD1 matches at 9 bases. CDR3 length: 13 residues. After removal of 5 bases from V and 5 bases from J, the junction contained 6 bases not matched to a gene. Germline assignment: CDR1 GTSNPN and CDR2 SVGIG (reference sequence). The CDR3 DNA follows: TGTGCCTGGGAGGGACAGGGAGGGACTGAAGCTTTCTTT. This gives the protein CAWEGQGGTEAFF.

The chain employs TRBV7-6 and TRBJ1-3, with D possibly matching TRBD1 (5 bases). Trimming took off 2 bases at V and 0 bases at J, with 11 bases between the two ends. Germline V gene sequence: CDR1 SGHVS, CDR2 FNYEAQ. This CDR3 region has 16 residues. CDR3 DNA: TGTGCCAGCAGCTTAAACAGGATCGGCTCTGGAAACACCATATATTTT. This codes for CASSLNRIGSGNTIYF.